Listed below are T cell receptor beta chains from one sample, sequenced in a study of graft-versus-host responses after intestinal transplantation. Sequencing was performed with immunoSEQ multiplex PCR; in TCRdb, only in-frame clones are kept and a portion is missing. The sample lists roughly 40,000 clones; 85% to 90% were seen once. Here the sequenced sample was PBMCs, taken almost 270 days after transplant. These receptors were collected from a human patient who received an intestinal transplant, so some T cells may come from the graft donor. The CDR3 runs from the conserved cysteine through the conserved F or W. The order of the fields is J gene, D gene, clone size, V gene, CDR3 protein, CDR3 DNA. The D gene is left open where the match is weak. Only part of the rows carry a size: once, few, many, or a class if the clone is expanded.

j_gene: TRBJ2-3
d_gene: TRBD1
abundance: .
v_gene: TRBV11-2
CDR3aa: CASRTWSTRQGGSDTQYF
CDR3nt: TGTGCCAGCAGAACCTGGTCGACCCGACAGGGGGGATCAGATACGCAGTATTTT

j_gene: TRBJ1-3
d_gene: .
abundance: .
v_gene: TRBV19
CDR3aa: CASSISSSSGNTIYF
CDR3nt: TGTGCCAGTAGTATCTCCAGCAGCTCTGGAAACACCATATATTTT

j_gene: TRBJ2-6
d_gene: .
abundance: .
v_gene: TRBV6-1
CDR3aa: CASSENQGGANVLTF
CDR3nt: TGTGCCAGCAGTGAAAATCAGGGTGGGGCCAACGTCCTGACTTTC

j_gene: TRBJ2-7
d_gene: .
abundance: .
v_gene: TRBV10-2
CDR3aa: CAANRVLSSSEQYF
CDR3nt: TGCGCCGCAAACAGAGTACTATCCAGCTCCGAGCAGTACTTC

j_gene: TRBJ1-1
d_gene: TRBD1
abundance: .
v_gene: TRBV25-1
CDR3aa: CASIDSGQGNTEAFF
CDR3nt: TGTGCCAGCATAGATTCCGGACAGGGGAACACTGAAGCTTTCTTT

j_gene: TRBJ1-1
d_gene: .
abundance: .
v_gene: TRBV5-4
CDR3aa: CASSIQGGNTEAFF
CDR3nt: TGTGCCAGCAGCATACAGGGAGGGAACACTGAAGCTTTCTTT

j_gene: TRBJ2-7
d_gene: .
abundance: few
v_gene: TRBV10-2
CDR3aa: CASKGLLYEQYF
CDR3nt: TGCGCCAGCAAGGGCTTATTATACGAGCAGTACTTC

j_gene: TRBJ2-7
d_gene: .
abundance: .
v_gene: TRBV5-1
CDR3aa: CASSYRVGSYEQYF
CDR3nt: TGCGCCAGCTCCTACAGGGTTGGCTCCTACGAGCAGTACTTC

j_gene: TRBJ2-1
d_gene: TRBD2
abundance: once
v_gene: TRBV19
CDR3aa: CASSIMAGGPSNEQFF
CDR3nt: TGTGCCAGTAGTATAATGGCGGGGGGGCCGTCTAATGAGCAGTTCTTC

j_gene: TRBJ2-5
d_gene: TRBD2
abundance: .
v_gene: TRBV9
CDR3aa: CASSAGAGGDQETQYF
CDR3nt: TGTGCCAGCAGCGCCGGAGCGGGGGGAGATCAAGAGACCCAGTACTTC

j_gene: TRBJ1-5
d_gene: .
abundance: .
v_gene: TRBV29-1
CDR3aa: CSVVWGVNSNQPQHF
CDR3nt: TGCAGCGTTGTGTGGGGAGTTAACAGCAATCAGCCCCAGCATTTT

j_gene: TRBJ2-2
d_gene: TRBD2
abundance: .
v_gene: TRBV7-2
CDR3aa: CASSLAGTSGGPTGELFF
CDR3nt: TGTGCCAGCAGCTTAGCGGGAACTAGCGGGGGGCCGACCGGGGAGCTGTTTTTT

j_gene: TRBJ1-5
d_gene: .
abundance: .
v_gene: TRBV11-2
CDR3aa: CASSSGAHQPQHF
CDR3nt: TGTGCCAGCAGCTCAGGCGCTCATCAGCCCCAGCATTTT

j_gene: TRBJ1-2
d_gene: .
abundance: .
v_gene: TRBV5-4
CDR3aa: CASSFRGNYGYTF
CDR3nt: TGTGCCAGCAGCTTTCGGGGTAACTATGGCTACACCTTC

j_gene: TRBJ2-1
d_gene: TRBD2
abundance: .
v_gene: TRBV4-1
CDR3aa: CASSQARSSGGGNEQFF
CDR3nt: TGCGCCAGCAGCCAAGCTCGCTCTAGCGGGGGGGGCAATGAGCAGTTCTTC

j_gene: TRBJ2-2
d_gene: TRBD2
abundance: .
v_gene: TRBV5-1
CDR3aa: CASSLRVAGATGELFF
CDR3nt: TGCGCCAGCAGCCTGCGGGTAGCGGGGGCGACCGGGGAGCTGTTTTTT

j_gene: TRBJ2-3
d_gene: .
abundance: .
v_gene: TRBV2
CDR3aa: CASSGGGYTQYF
CDR3nt: TGTGCCAGCAGTGGGGGTGGTTATACGCAGTATTTT

j_gene: TRBJ1-6
d_gene: .
abundance: .
v_gene: TRBV5-1
CDR3aa: CASSHRDLNSPLHF
CDR3nt: TGCGCCAGCAGCCATCGGGACCTTAATTCACCCCTCCACTTT

j_gene: TRBJ2-3
d_gene: TRBD2
abundance: few
v_gene: TRBV9
CDR3aa: CASSVGLAASTDTQYF
CDR3nt: TGTGCCAGCAGCGTAGGGCTAGCGGCTAGCACAGATACGCAGTATTTT

j_gene: TRBJ2-5
d_gene: TRBD2
abundance: .
v_gene: TRBV7-2
CDR3aa: CASSLRLAGVETQYF
CDR3nt: TGTGCCAGCAGCTTAAGACTAGCGGGGGTAGAGACCCAGTACTTC

j_gene: TRBJ1-4
d_gene: TRBD1
abundance: .
v_gene: TRBV6-6
CDR3aa: CASRNGQGGEKLFF
CDR3nt: TGTGCCAGCAGAAACGGACAGGGCGGCGAAAAACTGTTTTTT

j_gene: TRBJ2-7
d_gene: .
abundance: .
v_gene: TRBV6-9
CDR3aa: CASFGQYEQYF
CDR3nt: TGTGCCAGCTTCGGACAATACGAGCAGTACTTC

j_gene: TRBJ2-2
d_gene: .
abundance: once
v_gene: TRBV15
CDR3aa: CATSRFGQGRTGELFF
CDR3nt: TGTGCCACCAGCAGATTTGGTCAGGGGAGGACCGGGGAGCTGTTTTTT

j_gene: TRBJ2-2
d_gene: TRBD2
abundance: .
v_gene: TRBV7-9
CDR3aa: CASSFGLAGELAGELFF
CDR3nt: TGTGCCAGCAGCTTCGGACTAGCGGGGGAGCTGGCGGGGGAGCTGTTTTTT

j_gene: TRBJ2-3
d_gene: .
abundance: .
v_gene: TRBV4-1
CDR3aa: CASSQAYLPDTQYF
CDR3nt: TGCGCCAGCAGCCAAGCTTATCTCCCAGATACGCAGTATTTT

j_gene: TRBJ1-2
d_gene: .
abundance: .
v_gene: TRBV7-9
CDR3aa: CASSPFRTDYGYTF
CDR3nt: TGTGCCAGCAGCCCCTTTCGGACGGACTATGGCTACACCTTC

j_gene: TRBJ1-2
d_gene: TRBD1
abundance: .
v_gene: TRBV13
CDR3aa: CASSYSGGGYTF
CDR3nt: TGTGCCAGCAGCTATTCAGGGGGCGGCTACACCTTC

j_gene: TRBJ2-1
d_gene: .
abundance: .
v_gene: TRBV7-9
CDR3aa: CASGDRPPSSYNEQFF
CDR3nt: TGTGCCAGCGGAGACAGACCTCCGAGCTCCTACAATGAGCAGTTCTTC

j_gene: TRBJ2-6
d_gene: TRBD1
abundance: .
v_gene: TRBV30
CDR3aa: CAWSAKGQGANVLTF
CDR3nt: TGTGCCTGGAGCGCGAAGGGACAGGGGGCCAACGTCCTGACTTTC

j_gene: TRBJ1-6
d_gene: .
abundance: .
v_gene: TRBV27
CDR3aa: CASSGPNSPLHF
CDR3nt: TGTGCCAGCAGTGGACCTAATTCACCCCTCCACTTT

j_gene: TRBJ2-3
d_gene: TRBD2
abundance: .
v_gene: TRBV5-1
CDR3aa: CASSLTPGLGVAGDTQYF
CDR3nt: TGCGCCAGCAGCTTAACTCCGGGACTAGGTGTCGCCGGAGATACGCAGTATTTT

j_gene: TRBJ1-4
d_gene: .
abundance: once
v_gene: TRBV5-1
CDR3aa: CASSLESSAGYEKLFF
CDR3nt: TGCGCCAGCAGCTTGGAAAGTTCGGCAGGATATGAAAAACTGTTTTTT

j_gene: TRBJ1-3
d_gene: .
abundance: few
v_gene: TRBV2
CDR3aa: CASRTGFSGNTIYF
CDR3nt: TGTGCCAGCAGGACAGGATTCTCTGGAAACACCATATATTTT

j_gene: TRBJ2-3
d_gene: .
abundance: once
v_gene: TRBV7-2
CDR3aa: CASSLVWLDTQYF
CDR3nt: TGTGCCAGCAGCTTAGTTTGGCTTGATACGCAGTATTTT

j_gene: TRBJ2-7
d_gene: .
abundance: few
v_gene: TRBV29-1
CDR3aa: CSTFPGHGTSYEQYF
CDR3nt: TGCAGCACCTTCCCGGGACACGGAACCTCCTACGAGCAGTACTTC

j_gene: TRBJ2-5
d_gene: TRBD2
abundance: .
v_gene: TRBV2
CDR3aa: CASSTEETSPEETQYF
CDR3nt: TGTGCCAGCAGCACCGAGGAGACTAGCCCTGAAGAGACCCAGTACTTC

j_gene: TRBJ2-1
d_gene: TRBD2
abundance: .
v_gene: TRBV7-9
CDR3aa: CASSLFETSAYNEQFF
CDR3nt: TGTGCCAGCAGCTTATTCGAGACTAGCGCCTACAATGAGCAGTTCTTC

j_gene: TRBJ2-3
d_gene: .
abundance: .
v_gene: TRBV7-8
CDR3aa: CASKNTDTQYF
CDR3nt: TGTGCCAGCAAGAACACAGATACGCAGTATTTT

j_gene: TRBJ1-1
d_gene: TRBD1
abundance: .
v_gene: TRBV4-1
CDR3aa: CASSQSVLGGWNTEAFF
CDR3nt: TGCGCCAGCAGCCAGTCCGTCCTAGGGGGCTGGAACACTGAAGCTTTCTTT

j_gene: TRBJ2-1
d_gene: TRBD2
abundance: .
v_gene: TRBV6-5
CDR3aa: CASSSGLAALNEQFF
CDR3nt: TGTGCCAGCAGTTCGGGACTAGCGGCCCTTAATGAGCAGTTCTTC

j_gene: TRBJ2-5
d_gene: .
abundance: few
v_gene: TRBV25-1
CDR3aa: CASSAAGTLPQETQYF
CDR3nt: TGTGCCAGCAGTGCTGCCGGGACTTTGCCCCAAGAGACCCAGTACTTC

j_gene: TRBJ2-1
d_gene: .
abundance: .
v_gene: TRBV5-6
CDR3aa: CASNRLAQGRSYNEQFF
CDR3nt: TGTGCCAGCAATAGACTAGCCCAGGGGAGGAGCTACAATGAGCAGTTCTTC

j_gene: TRBJ2-5
d_gene: .
abundance: .
v_gene: TRBV5-1
CDR3aa: CASSLAWAGTQYF
CDR3nt: TGCGCCAGCAGCTTGGCCTGGGCCGGGACCCAGTACTTC

j_gene: TRBJ1-4
d_gene: .
abundance: .
v_gene: TRBV30
CDR3aa: CAWRDGLNEKLFF
CDR3nt: TGTGCCTGGAGGGACGGATTGAATGAAAAACTGTTTTTT

j_gene: TRBJ2-7
d_gene: TRBD2
abundance: .
v_gene: TRBV5-6
CDR3aa: CASSLAEAGPGGYEQYF
CDR3nt: TGTGCCAGCAGCTTGGCCGAGGCGGGGCCGGGGGGGTACGAGCAGTACTTC

j_gene: TRBJ1-1
d_gene: .
abundance: .
v_gene: TRBV6-1
CDR3aa: CASMPGQHYEAFF
CDR3nt: TGTGCCAGCATGCCAGGACAGCATTACGAAGCTTTCTTT

j_gene: TRBJ2-1
d_gene: TRBD2
abundance: once
v_gene: TRBV6-5
CDR3aa: CASRPFGGGENEQFF
CDR3nt: TGTGCCAGCAGGCCTTTCGGGGGGGGAGAGAATGAGCAGTTCTTC

j_gene: TRBJ2-1
d_gene: .
abundance: .
v_gene: TRBV27
CDR3aa: CASSLQGGFYNEQFF
CDR3nt: TGTGCCAGCAGTCTACAGGGAGGCTTCTACAATGAGCAGTTCTTC

j_gene: TRBJ2-1
d_gene: TRBD1
abundance: .
v_gene: TRBV2
CDR3aa: CASHRGDGNEQFF
CDR3nt: TGTGCCAGCCACAGGGGAGATGGCAATGAGCAGTTCTTC